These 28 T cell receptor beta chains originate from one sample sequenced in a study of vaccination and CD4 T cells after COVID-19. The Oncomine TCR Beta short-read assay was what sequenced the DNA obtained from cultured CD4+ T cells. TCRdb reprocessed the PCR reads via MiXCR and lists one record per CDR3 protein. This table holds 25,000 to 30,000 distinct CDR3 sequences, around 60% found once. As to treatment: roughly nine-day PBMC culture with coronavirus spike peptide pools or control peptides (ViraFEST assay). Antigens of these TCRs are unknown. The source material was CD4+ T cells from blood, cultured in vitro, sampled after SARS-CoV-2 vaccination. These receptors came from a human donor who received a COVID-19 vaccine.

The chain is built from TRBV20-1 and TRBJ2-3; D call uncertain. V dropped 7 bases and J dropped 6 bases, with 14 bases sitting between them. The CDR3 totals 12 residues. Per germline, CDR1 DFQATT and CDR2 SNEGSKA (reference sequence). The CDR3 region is CSVGPHGDTQYF. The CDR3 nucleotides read TGCAGTGTTGGGCCCCATGGGGATACGCAGTATTTT.

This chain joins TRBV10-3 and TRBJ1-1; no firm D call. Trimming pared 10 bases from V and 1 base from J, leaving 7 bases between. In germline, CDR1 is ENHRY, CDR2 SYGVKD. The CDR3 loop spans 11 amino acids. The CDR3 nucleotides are TGTGCCACCAGACAGAACACTGAAGCTTTCTTT. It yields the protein CATRQNTEAFF.

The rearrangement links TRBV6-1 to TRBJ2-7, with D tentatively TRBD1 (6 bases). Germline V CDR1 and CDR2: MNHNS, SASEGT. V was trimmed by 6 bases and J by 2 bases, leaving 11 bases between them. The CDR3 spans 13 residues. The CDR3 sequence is CASRWQGTYEQYF. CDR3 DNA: TGTGCCAGCAGGTGGCAGGGGACCTACGAGCAGTACTTC.

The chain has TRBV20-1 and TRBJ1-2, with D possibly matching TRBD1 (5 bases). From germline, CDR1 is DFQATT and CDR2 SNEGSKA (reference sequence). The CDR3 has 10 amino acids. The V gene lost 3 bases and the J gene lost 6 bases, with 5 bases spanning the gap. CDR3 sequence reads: CSASRDGYTF. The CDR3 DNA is TGCAGTGCTAGCAGGGATGGCTACACCTTC.

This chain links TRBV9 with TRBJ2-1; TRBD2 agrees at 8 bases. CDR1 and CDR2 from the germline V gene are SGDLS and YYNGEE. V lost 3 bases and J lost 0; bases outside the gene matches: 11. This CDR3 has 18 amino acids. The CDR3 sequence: CASSDPGGPPSSYNEQFF. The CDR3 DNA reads TGTGCCAGCAGCGATCCGGGGGGGCCCCCTAGCTCCTACAATGAGCAGTTCTTC. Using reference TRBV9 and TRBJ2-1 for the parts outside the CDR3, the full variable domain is DSGVTQTPKHLITATGQRVTLRCSPRSGDLSVYWYQQSLDQGLQFLIQYYNGEERAKGNILERFSAQQFPDLHSELNLSSLELGDSALYFCASSDPGGPPSSYNEQFFGPGTRLTVL.

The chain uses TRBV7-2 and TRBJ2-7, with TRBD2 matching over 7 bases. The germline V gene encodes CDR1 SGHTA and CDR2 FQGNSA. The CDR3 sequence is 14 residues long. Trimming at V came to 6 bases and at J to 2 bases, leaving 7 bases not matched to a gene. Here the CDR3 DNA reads TGTGCCAGCAGTAGTACTAGCGACACCTACGAGCAGTACTTC. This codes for CASSSTSDTYEQYF.

DNA of the CDR3: TGTGCCAGCAGCTTAGATAACGTGGAAAAACTGTTTTTT. It codes for CASSLDNVEKLFF. This sequence joins TRBV7-9 and TRBJ1-4; D is unclear. The germline V gene has CDR1 SEHNR and CDR2 FQNEAQ (reference sequence). The CDR3 runs to 13 residues. V dropped 1 base and J dropped 8 bases, with 8 bases sitting between them.

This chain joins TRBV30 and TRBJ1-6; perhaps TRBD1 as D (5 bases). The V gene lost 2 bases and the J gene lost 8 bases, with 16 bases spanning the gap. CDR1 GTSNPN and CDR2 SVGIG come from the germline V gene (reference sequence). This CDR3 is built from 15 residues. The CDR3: CAWSLTQDSYSPLHF. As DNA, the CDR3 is TGTGCCTGGAGTCTTACACAGGACTCCTATTCACCCCTCCACTTT.

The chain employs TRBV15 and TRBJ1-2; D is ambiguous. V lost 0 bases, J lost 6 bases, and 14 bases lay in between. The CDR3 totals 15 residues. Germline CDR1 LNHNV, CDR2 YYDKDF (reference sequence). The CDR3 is CATSRDRPGSHGYTF. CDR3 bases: TGTGCCACCAGCAGAGATCGACCGGGGTCACATGGCTACACCTTC.

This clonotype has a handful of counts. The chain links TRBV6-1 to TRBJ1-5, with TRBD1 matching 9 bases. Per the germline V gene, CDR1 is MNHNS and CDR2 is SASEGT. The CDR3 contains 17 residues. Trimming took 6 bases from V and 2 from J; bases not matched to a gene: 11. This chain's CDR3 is CASRSRDRVIGNQPQHF. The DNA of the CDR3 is TGTGCCAGCAGGTCCCGGGACAGGGTTATCGGCAATCAGCCCCAGCATTTT.

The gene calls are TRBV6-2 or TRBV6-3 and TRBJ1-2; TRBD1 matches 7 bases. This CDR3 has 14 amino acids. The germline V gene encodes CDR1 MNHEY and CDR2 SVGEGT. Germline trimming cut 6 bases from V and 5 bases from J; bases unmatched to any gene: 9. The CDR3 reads CASREEGAGYGYTF. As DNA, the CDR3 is TGTGCCAGCAGGGAGGAGGGGGCCGGGTATGGCTACACCTTC.

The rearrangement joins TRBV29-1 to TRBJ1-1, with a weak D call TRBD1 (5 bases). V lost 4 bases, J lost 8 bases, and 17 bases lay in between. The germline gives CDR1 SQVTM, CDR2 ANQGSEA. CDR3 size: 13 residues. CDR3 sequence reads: CSVAPVMGGEAFF. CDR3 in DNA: TGCAGCGTTGCCCCCGTTATGGGGGGAGAAGCTTTCTTT.

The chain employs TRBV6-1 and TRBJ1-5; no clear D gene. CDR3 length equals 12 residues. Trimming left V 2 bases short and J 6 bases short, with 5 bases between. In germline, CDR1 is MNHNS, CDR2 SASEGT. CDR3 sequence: CASSEWVQPQHF. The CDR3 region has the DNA TGTGCCAGCAGTGAATGGGTTCAGCCCCAGCATTTT.

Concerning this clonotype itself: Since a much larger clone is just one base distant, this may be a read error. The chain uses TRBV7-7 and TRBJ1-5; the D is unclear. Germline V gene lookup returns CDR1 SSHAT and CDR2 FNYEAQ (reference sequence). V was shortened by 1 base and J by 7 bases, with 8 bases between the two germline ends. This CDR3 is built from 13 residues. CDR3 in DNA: TGTGCCAGCAGCTTAGGGCGGGGACAGCCCCAGCATTTT. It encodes CASSLGRGQPQHF.

The CDR3 DNA sequence: TGTGCCAGCAGTCCGCAGATAGCTAACTATGGCTACACCTTC. It is translated as CASSPQIANYGYTF. The chain uses TRBV12-3 or TRBV12-4 and TRBJ1-2; no clear D. V was pared by 5 bases and J by 0 bases, with 10 bases between. This CDR3 contains 14 residues.

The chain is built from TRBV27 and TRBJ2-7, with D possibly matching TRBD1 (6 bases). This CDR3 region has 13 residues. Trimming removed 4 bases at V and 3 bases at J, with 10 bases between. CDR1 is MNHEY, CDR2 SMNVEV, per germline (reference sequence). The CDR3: CASSYRALYEQYF. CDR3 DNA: TGTGCCAGCAGTTACAGGGCCCTCTACGAGCAGTACTTC.

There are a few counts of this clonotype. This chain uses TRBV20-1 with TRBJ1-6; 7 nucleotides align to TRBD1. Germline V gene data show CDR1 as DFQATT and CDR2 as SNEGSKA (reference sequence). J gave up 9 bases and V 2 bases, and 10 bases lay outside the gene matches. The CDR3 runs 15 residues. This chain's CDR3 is CSARPRQGLGSPLHF. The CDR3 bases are TGCAGTGCTAGACCTCGACAGGGTTTAGGTTCACCCCTCCACTTT.

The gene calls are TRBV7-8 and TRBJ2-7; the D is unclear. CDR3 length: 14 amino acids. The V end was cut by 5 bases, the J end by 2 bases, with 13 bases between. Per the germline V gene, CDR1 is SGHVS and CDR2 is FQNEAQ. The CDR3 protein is CASSPFEAPYEQYF. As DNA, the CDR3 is TGTGCCAGCAGCCCTTTTGAGGCGCCCTACGAGCAGTACTTC.

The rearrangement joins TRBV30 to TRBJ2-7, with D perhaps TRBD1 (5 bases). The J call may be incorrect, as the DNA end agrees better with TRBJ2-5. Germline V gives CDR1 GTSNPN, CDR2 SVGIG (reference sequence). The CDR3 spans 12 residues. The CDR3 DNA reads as TGTGCCTGGGAAGGGGTCGGCGAGACCCAGTACTTC. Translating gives CAWEGVGETQYF.

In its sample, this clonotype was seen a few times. The chain's CDR3 is CASSSKGGTGPIQPQHF. For the CDR3, the DNA is TGTGCCAGCAGCTCAAAGGGCGGGACAGGGCCGATCCAGCCCCAGCATTTT. The chain recombines TRBV7-8 with TRBJ1-5, with 9 bases matching TRBD1. Trimming at V came to 4 bases and at J to 7 bases, leaving 14 bases not matched to a gene. CDR3 length: 17 residues. Germline V lookup: CDR1 SGHVS, CDR2 FQNEAQ.

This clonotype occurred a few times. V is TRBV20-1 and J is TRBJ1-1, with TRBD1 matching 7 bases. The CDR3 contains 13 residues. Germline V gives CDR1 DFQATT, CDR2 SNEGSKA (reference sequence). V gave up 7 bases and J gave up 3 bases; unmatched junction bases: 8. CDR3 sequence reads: CSVRQGGDTEAFF. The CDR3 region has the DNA TGCAGTGTCCGACAGGGAGGGGACACTGAAGCTTTCTTT.

In DNA form, the CDR3 reads TGTGCCAGCAGTTTGACAGGTGACTATGGCTACACCTTC. Its translation is CASSLTGDYGYTF. V usage is TRBV6-5 and J usage is TRBJ1-2; maybe TRBD1 (6 bases). Germline V lookup: CDR1 MNHEY, CDR2 SVGAGI. This CDR3 region has 13 residues. V was cut by 4 bases and J by 3 bases, with 9 bases left in between.

The CDR3 protein is CASNRGTGELFF. The CDR3 nucleotides read TGTGCCAGCAACCGAGGCACCGGGGAGCTGTTTTTT. The chain combines TRBV6-1 with TRBJ2-2; D call uncertain. Trimming took off 7 bases at V and 4 bases at J, with 7 bases between the two ends. This CDR3 region has 12 residues. From germline, CDR1 is MNHNS and CDR2 SASEGT.

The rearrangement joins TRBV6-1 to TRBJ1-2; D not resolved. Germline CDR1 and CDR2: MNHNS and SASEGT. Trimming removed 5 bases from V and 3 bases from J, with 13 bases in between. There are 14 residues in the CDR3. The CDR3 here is CASSNRPRDYGYTF. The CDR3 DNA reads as TGTGCCAGCAGTAACCGACCGAGAGACTATGGCTACACCTTC.

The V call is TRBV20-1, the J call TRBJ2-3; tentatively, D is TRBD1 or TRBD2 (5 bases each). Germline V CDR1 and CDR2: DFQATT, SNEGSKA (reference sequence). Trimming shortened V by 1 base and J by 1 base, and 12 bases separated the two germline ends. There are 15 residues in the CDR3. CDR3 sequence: CSARGPGRGTDTQYF. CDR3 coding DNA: TGCAGTGCTAGAGGTCCGGGACGTGGCACAGATACGCAGTATTTT.

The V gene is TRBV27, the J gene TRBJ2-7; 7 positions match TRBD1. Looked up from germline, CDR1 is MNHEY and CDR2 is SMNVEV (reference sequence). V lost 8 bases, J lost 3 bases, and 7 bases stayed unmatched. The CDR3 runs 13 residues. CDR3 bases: TGTGCCAGCGGGTTCCGACAGGGCTACGAGCAGTACTTC. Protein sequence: CASGFRQGYEQYF.

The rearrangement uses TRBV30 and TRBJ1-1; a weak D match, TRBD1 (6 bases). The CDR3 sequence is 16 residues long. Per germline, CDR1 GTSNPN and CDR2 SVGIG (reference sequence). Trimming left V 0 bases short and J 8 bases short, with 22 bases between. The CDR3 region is CAWSVPVLTGQGEAFF. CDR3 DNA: TGTGCCTGGAGTGTACCGGTTTTGACAGGTCAAGGGGAAGCTTTCTTT.

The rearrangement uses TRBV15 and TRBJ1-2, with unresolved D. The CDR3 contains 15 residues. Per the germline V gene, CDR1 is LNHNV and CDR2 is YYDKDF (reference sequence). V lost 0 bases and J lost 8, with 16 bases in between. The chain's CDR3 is CATSRDSRPSGGYTF. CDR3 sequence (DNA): TGTGCCACCAGCAGAGATAGTCGACCTAGCGGGGGCTACACCTTC.